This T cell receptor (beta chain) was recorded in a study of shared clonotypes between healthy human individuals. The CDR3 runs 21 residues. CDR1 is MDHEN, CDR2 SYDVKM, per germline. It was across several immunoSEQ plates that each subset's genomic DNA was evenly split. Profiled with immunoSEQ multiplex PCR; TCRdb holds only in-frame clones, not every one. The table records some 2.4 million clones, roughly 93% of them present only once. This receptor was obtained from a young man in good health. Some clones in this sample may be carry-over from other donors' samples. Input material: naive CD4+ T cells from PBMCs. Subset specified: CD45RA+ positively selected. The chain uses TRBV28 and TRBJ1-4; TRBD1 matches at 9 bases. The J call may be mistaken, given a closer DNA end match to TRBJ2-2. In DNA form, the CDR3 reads TGTGCCAGCAGTACATACCTAGTCCGGGACAGGGAGGCGAGTGTCCTCGGGGAGCTGTTTTTT. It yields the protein CASSTYLVRDREASVLGELFF.